The following is a T cell receptor beta chain sequence with its context. This clone's antigen is unknown. No base qualities exist here, and no much larger clone lies one base off it. The data originate from a study of post-analysis software for immune sequencing data (dated by TCRdb to the mid-2010s). Looking at the study overall: The recorded disease courses included relapsing-remitting, secondary progressive and progressive-relapsing multiple sclerosis, and some patients had no subtype annotation. The multiple sclerosis patient repertoires were compared with 10 or so previously published healthy control repertoires from donors aged roughly 6 to 25 years. A subset of samples was prepared in parallel using single-end sample barcoding, then pooled and co-amplified after Illumina adapter ligation.

What the authors observed across the whole study: Significantly lower normalized Chao1 diversity was found in multiple sclerosis patients than in controls, suggesting substantial peripheral T-cell clonal expansion. Direct clustering with F measure showed strong co-clustering of samples prepared in the same batch, prompting a batch-effect correction. The control group was slightly older than the multiple sclerosis patient group.

The library was produced with PCR. Sequencing was carried out with an Illumina HiSeq 2500. To reduce PCR and sequencing biases, unique molecular identifiers were incorporated into the TCR beta cDNA libraries. Every 1 to 10 million input T cells yielded roughly 500,000 cDNA molecules, meaning each molecule approximated one T cell. The patient libraries were prepared and sequenced with the same protocol used for the earlier healthy control dataset. Samples belonging to the same batch were prepared together, multiplexed and sequenced on a shared HiSeq lane. For the original study's pipeline: MIGEC handled the raw barcoded reads, throwing out single-read molecular identifier groups before consensus assembly and CDR3 extraction. VDJtools was used for post-analysis of the clonotype tables, and diversity was normalized by down-sampling every dataset to the size of the smallest sample. Repertoire overlap clustering matched CDR3 amino acid but not nucleotide sequences to correct batch-related cross-sample contamination. TCRdb reworked the public reads: Q25 trimming with fastp, MiXCR clone assembly, productive beta chains retained. Each entry merges the rows of one CDR3 protein and shows their most common DNA and genes. The V and J calls shown here were made by TCRdb, not taken from the authors' results. Counted in this sample were hundreds of thousands of distinct CDR3 sequences; less than 35% of them appeared once. More than 0.55% of the sample is in the top ten clones.

To demonstrate the VDJtools post-analysis software, TCR beta repertoires were profiled from the peripheral blood of about 13 young patients with multiple sclerosis. Multiple sclerosis patients were children and adolescents aged about 6 to 15 years. This TCR derives from a girl between 5 and 17 years old with multiple sclerosis. Material: blood.

At the DNA level, the sequence is TGTGCCAGCAGCCTGACAGGGGGTCGGATGGAGACCCAGTACTTC. Translated, it gives CASSLTGGRMETQYF. The V and J genes are TRBV6-1 and TRBJ2-5, with 9 bases aligning to TRBD1. Spanning cysteine to phenylalanine, the CDR3 consists of 15 amino acids. Only the CDR3 portion is preserved as DNA: 45 bases, with reading frame beginning at the first base. CDR1 and CDR2, per the germline V gene, are MNHNS and SASEGT. Trimming takes 6 bases off V and 5 bases off J; junction bases not matched to a gene: 10.